This T cell receptor (beta chain) was sequenced during a study of cytomegalovirus exposure and HLA in healthy donors. The study's findings and limits: Presence/absence analyses supposed approximately even sequencing depth among donors. A link between a missense DCLRE1C variant and TCR beta V- and J-gene trimming emerged from a later analysis. In a later analysis, parvovirus B19, influenza, CMV and Epstein-Barr virus appeared linked to several top co-occurrence clusters. Cytomegalovirus-associated TCR beta chains were listed, numbering under 200.

Comments on this clone: The antigen remains undetermined.

The PCR was carried out with 60 Vbeta primers and 13 Jbeta primers. The repertoire was sequenced with immunoSEQ multiplex PCR; TCRdb's copy has only in-frame clones and lacks some. The table lists about 200,000 clones, around 80% of them singletons. The CDR3 is 13 residues long. Germline CDR1 reads SNHLY; CDR2 reads FYNNEI. After removal of 9 bases from V and 8 bases from J, the junction contained 10 bases not matched to a gene. The sample consisted of PBMCs. This chain uses TRBV2 with TRBJ1-2; 9 nucleotides line up with TRBD1. This sequence originates from a man in his forties or fifties in good health and CMV-seronegative. CDR3 DNA: TGTGCCAGTCAAATACAGGGGGCCAGCGGCTACACCTTC. It codes for CASQIQGASGYTF.